Each of the 31 T cell receptor beta chains below was sequenced from the same sample in a study of CD8+CD57+ T cells in acquired aplastic anemia. CDR3 and TCR beta VDJ profiling relied on genomic DNA as the template. TCRdb reanalysed the reads using MiXCR and keeps one entry per CDR3 protein. The table shows approximately 250,000 distinct CDR3 sequences, with about 80% occurring only once. Flow cytometry had shown expanded CD8+CD57+ cells in the patients chosen for sequencing. Sequencing was performed on sorted CD4+, CD8+, or CD8+CD57+ T cells (not recorded which) from PBMCs. The source of these receptors is a human donor with aplastic anemia.

Concerning this clonotype: The conserved closing phenylalanine or tryptophan is absent in this CDR3, likely reflecting a read error. The limits of the CDR3 on the DNA are not certain, so only TCRdb's listed CDR3 is given. This rearrangement joins TRBV7-9 to TRBJ2-4. Germline CDR1 reads SEHNR; CDR2 reads FQNEAQ (reference sequence). The CDR3 spans 12 amino acids, including both terminal residues. CDR3 region: CASGVDRSMRYY.

V usage is TRBV11-3 and J usage is TRBJ2-5; a weak D match, TRBD2 (6 bases). This CDR3 is 12 amino acids long. Trimming removed 3 bases at V and 9 bases at J, with 11 bases between. CDR1 is SGHNT, CDR2 YENEEA, per germline. The CDR3 nucleotides read TGTGCCAGCAGCTTGACAAGGGAGGCCCAGTACTTC. Its protein is CASSLTREAQYF.

The chain recombines TRBV6-6 with TRBJ2-3, with 8 bases matching TRBD2. Germline V gene sequence: CDR1 MNHNY, CDR2 SVGAGI (reference sequence). The CDR3 length is 14 residues. J gave up 5 bases and V 2 bases, and 3 bases lay outside the gene matches. The CDR3 protein is CASSYRGGLDTQYF. The DNA of the CDR3 is TGTGCCAGCAGTTACCGGGGGGGCTTAGATACGCAGTATTTT.

The J gene is TRBJ2-7, the V gene TRBV7-2, with D uncertain. This CDR3 region has 11 residues. V was clipped by 3 bases and J by 3 bases, with 3 bases between them. Germline V lookup: CDR1 SGHTA, CDR2 FQGNSA. CDR3 coding DNA: TGTGCCAGCAGCTTTCGCTACGAGCAGTACTTC. As protein: CASSFRYEQYF.

The rearrangement uses TRBV24-1 and TRBJ1-1; D might be TRBD1 (5 bases). The CDR3 length is 13 residues. Germline V gene sequence: CDR1 KGHDR, CDR2 SFDVKD. The V and J ends lost 7 bases and 1 base respectively, with 9 bases between them. Here the CDR3 reads CATRGRQNTEAFF. CDR3 nucleotides: TGTGCCACCAGGGGACGGCAGAACACTGAAGCTTTCTTT.

V gene TRBV5-8 combines with J gene TRBJ1-1; no firm D call. CDR1 is SGHTS, CDR2 YDEGEE, per germline. V lost 6 bases to trimming and J lost 1 base, with 16 bases between them. The CDR3 covers 15 residues. The CDR3 DNA is TGTGCCAGCACCTTTGTCAGATCAGGGAACACTGAAGCTTTCTTT. Translation: CASTFVRSGNTEAFF.

This clonotype was seen just once. Likely a read error: the CDR3 ends without its conserved phenylalanine or tryptophan. The DNA is left out, because the CDR3 cannot be placed on it with certainty; the CDR3 is given as TCRdb lists it. The chain links TRBV24-1 to TRBJ2-2; the table's D call, TRBD1, has no DNA check behind it. Germline V gives CDR1 KGHDR, CDR2 SFDVKD. The CDR3 is 15 residues long, ends included. This CDR3 reads CATSVKNAGAGELSI.

This clonotype was observed a handful of times. The chain recombines TRBV11-2 with TRBJ2-7, with TRBD1 matching over 8 bases. V lost 4 bases, J lost 3 bases, and 2 bases stayed unmatched. The CDR3 extends over 13 amino acids. Germline V gene lookup returns CDR1 SGHAT and CDR2 FQNNGV. The CDR3 reads CASSSDRVYEQYF. CDR3 in DNA: TGTGCCAGCAGCTCGGACAGGGTCTACGAGCAGTACTTC.

This chain uses TRBV7-9 with TRBJ2-2, with TRBD2 matching 9 bases. Looked up from germline, CDR1 is SEHNR and CDR2 is FQNEAQ (reference sequence). There are 14 residues in the CDR3. J was trimmed by 16 bases and V by 5 bases; bases with no gene match: 14. CDR3: CASSVERSGGSEFF. CDR3 bases: TGTGCCAGCAGCGTTGAACGAAGCGGGGGGAGCGAGTTTTTT. The full variable domain, completed using reference TRBV7-9 and TRBJ2-2, is DTGVSQNPRHKITKRGQNVTFRCDPISEHNRLYWYRQTLGQGPEFLTYFQNEAQLEKSRLLSDRFSAERPKGSFSTLEIQRTEQGDSAMYLCASSVERSGGSEFFGEGSRLTVL.

This chain uses TRBV7-8 with TRBJ2-5; perhaps D is TRBD1 or TRBD2 (5 bases each). Germline V lookup: CDR1 SGHVS, CDR2 FQNEAQ. V was cut by 1 base and J by 4 bases, with 10 bases left in between. The CDR3 length is 14 residues. CDR3 residues: CASSLGGVTETQYF. The CDR3 nucleotides are TGTGCCAGCAGCTTAGGAGGGGTTACAGAGACCCAGTACTTC.

The chain uses TRBV7-2 and TRBJ1-1; D remains ambiguous. CDR3 size: 15 residues. V lost 0 bases and J 3 bases, leaving 11 bases between the germline ends. Germline CDR1 SGHTA, CDR2 FQGNSA. The CDR3 coding sequence is TGTGCCAGCAGCTTAGCTCTGGCTCGGGACACTGAAGCTTTCTTT. This sequence encodes CASSLALARDTEAFF.

V usage is TRBV10-2 and J usage is TRBJ1-6; D not certain. V was cut by 6 bases and J by 0 bases, with 3 bases left in between. This CDR3 region has 13 residues. Germline-derived CDR1 and CDR2 are WSHSY and SAAADI. CDR3: CASRSSYNSPLHF. The CDR3 DNA is TGCGCCAGCAGGAGCTCCTATAATTCACCCCTCCACTTT.

The chain employs TRBV20-1 and TRBJ2-7, with D possibly being TRBD1 (5 bases). Germline-derived CDR1 and CDR2 are DFQATT and SNEGSKA (reference sequence). The CDR3 sequence is 10 residues long. V dropped 3 bases and J dropped 7 bases, with 7 bases sitting between them. The CDR3 coding sequence is TGCAGTGCTAGGGGGCAGGAGCAGTACTTC. Translating it yields CSARGQEQYF.

Worth noting for this clonotype: The junction and the germline gene differ at one end; a read error may be behind it. This sequence joins TRBV19 and TRBJ1-2; D gene unclear. This CDR3 spans 15 amino acids. Germline loops: CDR1 LNHDA, CDR2 SQIVND (reference sequence). Here the CDR3 reads CASSIASGADYGQSF. The CDR3 DNA sequence: TGTGCCAGTAGTATAGCTAGCGGAGCCGACTATGGCCAGTCCTTC.

This chain joins TRBV7-9 and TRBJ2-3, with a tentative D call TRBD2 (7 bases). The CDR3 runs 13 residues. The V gene's germline CDR1 is SEHNR and CDR2 FQNEAQ (reference sequence). Trimming cost V 8 bases and J 14 bases, with 23 bases left between them. CDR3 in amino acids: CASGGGGKVGPYF. The DNA of the CDR3 is TGTGCCAGCGGGGGGGGGGGCAAAGTTGGGCCGTATTTT.

The chain is built from TRBV10-3 and TRBJ2-2; D may be TRBD1 (6 bases). Germline V lookup: CDR1 ENHRY, CDR2 SYGVKD. CDR3 length: 14 amino acids. Trimming stripped 5 bases from V and 3 bases from J, with 10 bases between. The CDR3 coding sequence is TGTGCCATCAGTTCGGCAGGGGACACCGGGGAGCTGTTTTTT. It is translated as CAISSAGDTGELFF.

As regards this clonotype: The junction departs from germline at one end; a sequencing error may be responsible. The rearrangement joins TRBV7-2 to TRBJ2-3, with D uncertain. The CDR3 sequence is 14 residues long. Germline V CDR1 and CDR2: SGHTA, FQGNSA. CDR3 nucleotide sequence: TGCGCCAGCAGCTTGATCTGGGGTCGGCACAGATACGCATTT. This translates into CASSLIWGRHRYAF.

The chain uses TRBV2 and TRBJ2-3; D is possibly TRBD1 (5 bases). Germline V gene data show CDR1 as SNHLY and CDR2 as FYNNEI. The CDR3 is 14 amino acids. Trimming took off 8 bases at V and 6 bases at J, with 18 bases between the two ends. Here the CDR3 DNA reads TGTGCCAGCGGGGAAGGGGCAGGTCCCGATACGCAGTATTTT. Protein product: CASGEGAGPDTQYF.

The chain joins TRBV20-1 to TRBJ1-1; D might be TRBD1 (6 bases). Deletions cut 6 bases from V and 1 base from J, with 18 bases between. CDR3 length equals 15 residues. CDR1 is DFQATT and CDR2 is SNEGSKA in the germline V gene (reference sequence). The CDR3 DNA follows: TGCAGTGCCGTATCGCGAGGGGGAAGGAACACTGAAGCTTTCTTT. Encoded protein: CSAVSRGGRNTEAFF.

This chain connects TRBV7-8 to TRBJ2-7; D remains unclear. CDR3 length: 18 residues. V was cut by 2 bases and J by 1 base, with 21 bases left in between. CDR1 and CDR2 (germline): SGHVS, FQNEAQ. The CDR3 DNA is TGTGCCAGCAGCTTACATCCAGACGGCGCTGCCCTTTCCTACGAGCAGTACGTC. It yields the protein CASSLHPDGAALSYEQYV.

A note on this clonotype: The CDR3 carries no conserved terminal phenylalanine or tryptophan, so it likely arises from a read error. This chain joins TRBV19 and TRBJ2-1; 9 nucleotides align to TRBD2. The CDR3 extends over 15 amino acids. The V gene end was trimmed by 1 base and the J gene end by 10 bases; junction bases not matched to a gene: 8. CDR1 LNHDA and CDR2 SQIVND come from the germline V gene (reference sequence). In DNA, the CDR3 is TGTGCCAGTAGTATAGCTAGCGGGGCCAACGAGGAGCAGTTCGTC. It yields the protein CASSIASGANEEQFV.

Comment on this clonotype: One end of the junction is discordant with germline, which a read error may explain. V gene TRBV7-8 combines with J gene TRBJ2-7; TRBD2 matches at 9 bases. This CDR3 has 14 amino acids. CDR1 SGHVS and CDR2 FQNEAQ come from the germline V gene. In nucleotides, the CDR3 is TGTGCCACCAGCTTAGCGGGAGAGACAGATACGCAGTATTTC. As protein: CATSLAGETDTQYF. The entire variable domain, with the rest obtained from reference TRBV7-8 and TRBJ2-7, is as follows: GAGVSQSPRYKVAKRGQDVALRCDPISGHVSLFWYQQALGQGPEFLTYFQNEAQLDKSGLPSDRFFAERPEGSVSTLKIQRTQQEDSAVYLCATSLAGETDTQYFGPGTRLTVT.

This clonotype was picked up one time. The germline gene is not matched at one end of the junction; a read error may be the cause. The rearrangement links TRBV7-8 to TRBJ2-3; D not resolved. Germline CDR1 is SGHVS and CDR2 is FQNEAQ. The CDR3 runs 13 residues. DNA for the CDR3: TGTGCCAGCAGCTTAGCGGGCGCAGCCGAGAAGCAGTTT. Protein sequence: CASSLAGAAEKQF.

Worth noting for this clonotype: The CDR3 does not end in the conserved phenylalanine or tryptophan, so this is likely a read error. This chain links TRBV2 with TRBJ2-5, with D unresolved. The end of the DNA fits TRBJ2-1 better, so the J call may be wrong. The CDR3 sequence is 14 residues long. The germline CDR1 and CDR2 sequences are SNHLY and FYNNEI. Written as DNA, the CDR3 is TGTGCCACCAGTAGAGGCAGCGAGCAAGAGACCCAGTTCTGC. Protein: CATSRGSEQETQFC.

In its sample, this clonotype was seen once. The chain uses TRBV7-9 and TRBJ2-7; 8 bases match TRBD2. V lost 3 bases, J lost 4 bases, and 17 bases stayed unmatched. The CDR3 loop spans 18 amino acids. Per germline, CDR1 SEHNR and CDR2 FQNEAQ (reference sequence). The CDR3 reads CASSFQTGGGSVEYEQYV. The CDR3 DNA follows: TGTGCCAGCAGCTTTCAAACAGGCGGGGGGAGCGTTGAGTACGAGCAGTACGTC.

Remarks on this clonotype: The CDR3 ends on some other residue instead of the conserved phenylalanine or tryptophan, so this is likely a read error. It is unclear where the CDR3 begins or ends on the DNA, so no DNA is shown, and the CDR3 is as TCRdb lists it. This chain connects TRBV2 to TRBJ2-5; TRBD1 is taken as the D call from the table, unchecked against the DNA. The germline V gene has CDR1 SNHLY and CDR2 FYNNEI. With termini counted, the CDR3 has 14 amino acids. The CDR3 region is CASSSGTESQYFYP.

Points on this clonotype: The germline gene is not matched at one end of the junction; a read error may be the cause. The gene calls are TRBV7-8 and TRBJ2-6, with 10 bases lining up with TRBD1. Germline values: CDR1 SGHVS, CDR2 FQNEAQ. This CDR3 has 18 amino acids. The CDR3 loop reads CASSQEGQGPSGANVLTF. The CDR3 coding sequence is TGCGCCAGCAGCCAAGAGGGACAGGGGCCGTCTGGGGCCAACGTCCTGACTTTC.

A word on this clonotype: One end of the junction fails to match germline, which may point to a read error. The rearrangement links TRBV2 to TRBJ2-5; a possible D gene is TRBD2 (5 bases). CDR1 and CDR2 from the germline V gene are SNHLY and FYNNEI. This CDR3 has 15 residues. CDR3 nucleotide sequence: TGTGCCAGCAGTATAACATCGGGAACTAAGGAGACCCAGTACTTT. Amino acid sequence: CASSITSGTKETQYF.

Concerning this clonotype itself: The CDR3 does not close with the conserved phenylalanine or tryptophan, likely indicating a read error. The limits of the CDR3 on the DNA are not certain, so only TCRdb's listed CDR3 is given. The chain couples TRBV9 to TRBJ2-3; TRBD2 is taken as the D call from the table, unchecked against the DNA. The CDR3 has 13 amino acids, counting both end residues. Germline CDR1 reads SGDLS; CDR2 reads YYNGEE. The CDR3 here is CASRDGLADPKDI.

The chain joins TRBV7-9 to TRBJ1-1, with a tentative D call TRBD1 (6 bases). The length of the CDR3 is 15 residues. Germline CDR1 and CDR2: SEHNR and FQNEAQ (reference sequence). V shed 4 bases and J shed 14 bases, with 26 bases lying between them. The CDR3 loop is CASSSAADGHREQFF. CDR3 bases: TGTGCCAGCAGCTCCGCAGCCGACGGGCACAGGGAGCAGTTCTTT. Together with reference TRBV7-9 and TRBJ1-1, the CDR3 gives the full variable domain: DTGVSQNPRHKITKRGQNVTFRCDPISEHNRLYWYRQTLGQGPEFLTYFQNEAQLEKSRLLSDRFSAERPKGSFSTLEIQRTEQGDSAMYLCASSSAADGHREQFFGQGTRLTVV.

In the case of this clonotype: One junction end disagrees with the germline gene, perhaps due to a read error. V is TRBV7-2 and J is TRBJ1-3; no clear D gene. Germline V gene data show CDR1 as SGHTA and CDR2 as FQGNSA. This CDR3 has 16 amino acids. CDR3 protein: CARSIRWSSSAITIYF. The CDR3 nucleotides are TGCGCCAGAAGCATTAGGTGGAGTTCGAGTGCAATTACCATATATTTT.